The entry that follows covers one T cell receptor (beta chain) sequence. The sample belongs to a study of blood T cell repertoires in COVID-19. Study summary: In each case, the material was cDNA or gDNA derived from T cells, B-cell-depleted T cells, or PBMCs.

The CDR3 is 15 residues long. Germline V gene data show CDR1 as SGHVS and CDR2 as FQNEAQ. Germline trimming cut 0 bases from V and 14 bases from J; bases unmatched to any gene: 9. Either two negative PCRs, clearance, or symptom resolution qualified Cohort 3 donors as recovered. In the original processing: The authors estimated nucleated cell counts from reference gene primer amplification. Produced via immunoSEQ multiplex PCR; TCRdb's table is partial and in-frame only. The V and J calls and the clone size are those of that table, but D and trimming were determined from the DNA. The data show roughly 200,000 clones, about 87% seen once.

Sequences were obtained from PBMCs or T cells enriched from blood (not recorded which). The chain employs TRBV7-8 and TRBJ1-6; 8 bases match TRBD1. The TCR was taken from a man in his thirties or forties who had recovered from COVID-19. CDR3 nucleotide sequence: TGTGCCAGCAGCTTAGCACGACAGGGGAGGTTCTCCCTCCACTTT. Encoded protein: CASSLARQGRFSLHF.